The entry that follows covers one TCR beta chain sequence. The data belong to a study of Graves' ophthalmopathy and Graves' hyperthyroidism. Amplification of the TCR beta CDR3 regions used RNA transcripts (as template). Amplification began with first-round RT-PCR using HTBI primers, then second-round multiplex PCR was performed. From the multiplex PCR reads, TCRdb called clonotypes with MiXCR, one entry per CDR3 protein. The sample lists 200,000 to 300,000 distinct CDR3 sequences, 40% to 50% occurring once. The receptor was derived from an adult man with Graves' ophthalmopathy. Sequencing was carried out using peripheral blood.

The CDR3 here is CASSLDGTSYEQYF. The CDR3 DNA follows: TGCGCCAGCAGCTTGGATGGGACCTCCTACGAGCAGTACTTC. This rearrangement joins TRBV5-1 to TRBJ2-7; D is possibly TRBD1 or TRBD2 (5 bases each). Germline values: CDR1 SGHRS, CDR2 YFSETQ. The CDR3 contains 14 residues. V gave up 0 bases and J gave up 0 bases, with 7 bases separating them.